Sequencing of this T cell receptor beta chain was carried out in a study of blood T cell repertoires in COVID-19. Study overall: Material from acute and convalescent COVID-19 was sourced from the United States, Italy and Spain. PBMCs, B-cell-depleted T cells, or T cells provided the cDNA or gDNA that made up the material.

As originally analysed: Researchers report that nucleated cell counts were estimated from reference gene primer amplification. Some clones are missing from TCRdb's copy, which holds only in-frame ones; the method was immunoSEQ multiplex PCR. That table furnishes V, J and clone size, whereas the DNA furnished D and trimming. The data contain around 140,000 clones, roughly 80% of them seen just once; the ten biggest clones take up about 4%. This CDR3 comprises 13 residues. V lost 5 bases and J lost 0; bases outside the gene matches: 3. Germline loops: CDR1 SQVTM, CDR2 ANQGSEA. The V call is TRBV29-1, the J call TRBJ2-7; 8 nucleotides agree with TRBD2. The sequencing sample was made of peripheral blood. This receptor was obtained from a man between 65 and 80 years old who had recovered from COVID-19. For the CDR3, the DNA is TGCAGCGTTTATAGCGGGGACTCCTACGAGCAGTACTTC. Its protein is CSVYSGDSYEQYF.